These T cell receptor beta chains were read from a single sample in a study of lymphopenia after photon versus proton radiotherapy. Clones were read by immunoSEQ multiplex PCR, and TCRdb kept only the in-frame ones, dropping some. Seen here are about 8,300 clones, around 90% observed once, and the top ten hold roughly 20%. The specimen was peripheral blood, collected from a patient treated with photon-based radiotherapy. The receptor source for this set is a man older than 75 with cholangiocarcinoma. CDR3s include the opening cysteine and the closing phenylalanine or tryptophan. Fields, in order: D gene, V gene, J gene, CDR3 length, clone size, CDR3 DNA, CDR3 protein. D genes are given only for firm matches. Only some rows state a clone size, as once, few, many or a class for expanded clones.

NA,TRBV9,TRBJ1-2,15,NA,TGTGCCAGCAGCACATCCTGGGGGACTAACTATGGCTACACCTTC,CASSTSWGTNYGYTF
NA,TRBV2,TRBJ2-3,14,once,TGTGCCAGCAGTGAACAGGGGAGGTCCGATACGCAGTATTTT,CASSEQGRSDTQYF
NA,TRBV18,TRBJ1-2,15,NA,TGTGCCAGCTCACCCCAGGGTCAGCCTAACTATGGCTACACCTTC,CASSPQGQPNYGYTF
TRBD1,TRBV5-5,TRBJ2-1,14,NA,TGTGCCAGCAGCCCGCGAGGGACAGGGAATGAGCAGTTCTTC,CASSPRGTGNEQFF
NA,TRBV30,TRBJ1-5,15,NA,TGTGCCTGGAGAAAAGGGGGACCCCGGGAACAGCCCCAGCATTTT,CAWRKGGPREQPQHF
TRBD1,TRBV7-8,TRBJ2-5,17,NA,TGTGCCAGCAGCCACCTCTGGGGGACAGGGGGACAAGAGACCCAGTACTTC,CASSHLWGTGGQETQYF
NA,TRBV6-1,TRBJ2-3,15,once,TGTGCCAGCAGGACCGGGACTTTCGTCACAGATACGCAGTATTTT,CASRTGTFVTDTQYF
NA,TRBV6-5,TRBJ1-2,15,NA,TGTGCCAGCAGATCCTTTTCGGGAGCTAACTATGGCTACACCTTC,CASRSFSGANYGYTF
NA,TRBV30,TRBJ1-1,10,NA,TGTGCCTGTGGGGGGACCGAAGCTTTCTTT,CACGGTEAFF
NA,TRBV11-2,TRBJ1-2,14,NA,TGTGCCAGCAGCTATCTGGGAGTGAACTATGGCTACACCTTC,CASSYLGVNYGYTF
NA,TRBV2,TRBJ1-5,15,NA,TGTGCCAGCACCACCGACTCGGGCGGAGATCAGCCCCAGCATTTT,CASTTDSGGDQPQHF
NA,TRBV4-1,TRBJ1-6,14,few,TGCGCCAGCAGCAGCTGGGAGGAGAATTCACCCCTCCACTTT,CASSSWEENSPLHF
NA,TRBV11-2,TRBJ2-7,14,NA,TGTGCCAGCAGCCCCCGAGGGGGAGTCAACGAGCAGTACTTC,CASSPRGGVNEQYF
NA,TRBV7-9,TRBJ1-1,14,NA,TGTGCCAGCAGCTCCCCCGTTGCGAACACTGAAGCTTTCTTT,CASSSPVANTEAFF
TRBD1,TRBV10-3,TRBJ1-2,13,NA,TGTGCCATCAGTATAACAGGGGACGGAGGCTACACCTTC,CAISITGDGGYTF
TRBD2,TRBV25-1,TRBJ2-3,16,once,TGTGCCAGCAGTGATTGGAACAGCGGGGGCGCAGATACGCAGTATTTT,CASSDWNSGGADTQYF
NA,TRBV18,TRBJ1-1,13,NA,TGTGCCAGCTCACCAGGAGAGGGCACTGAAGCTTTCTTT,CASSPGEGTEAFF
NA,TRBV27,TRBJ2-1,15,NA,TGTGCCAGCAGTTTAATATTAGGGACACCCAATGAGCAGTTCTTC,CASSLILGTPNEQFF
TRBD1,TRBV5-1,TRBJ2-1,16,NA,TGCGCCAGCAGCTGGACCGGGACAGAGTCATACAATGAGCAGTTCTTC,CASSWTGTESYNEQFF
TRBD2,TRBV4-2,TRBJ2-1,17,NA,TGTGCCAGCAGCCAAACCTCGACTAGCGGGGGCTTGTATGAGCAGTTCTTC,CASSQTSTSGGLYEQFF
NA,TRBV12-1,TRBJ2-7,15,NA,TGTGCCAGCAGCTTTGACCAGCGGGGAGCCTACGAGCAGTACTTC,CASSFDQRGAYEQYF
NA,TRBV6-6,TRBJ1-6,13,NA,TGTGCCAGCAGTTACAAAGACGATTCACCCCTCCACTTT,CASSYKDDSPLHF
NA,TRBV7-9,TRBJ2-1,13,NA,TGTGCCAGCAGCTTCCAAGGGGGGGGTGAGCAGTTCTTC,CASSFQGGGEQFF
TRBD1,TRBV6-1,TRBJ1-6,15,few,TGTGCCACCTCCTCCCACAGGGGAAATAATTCACCCCTCCACTTT,CATSSHRGNNSPLHF
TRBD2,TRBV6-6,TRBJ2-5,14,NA,TGTGCCAGCAGTTCGGGGACTAGCCAAGAGACCCAGTACTTC,CASSSGTSQETQYF
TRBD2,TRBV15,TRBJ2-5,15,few,TGTGCCACCAGCAGAGCACGGGGGGGTCAAGAGACCCAGTACTTC,CATSRARGGQETQYF